What follows is one T cell receptor beta chain and its context. TCRdb keeps only in-frame clones here, not all; method: immunoSEQ multiplex PCR. The table lists approximately 300,000 clones, around nine tenths of them singletons. CDR3 size: 16 residues. Germline CDR1 is LNHNV and CDR2 is YYDKDF (reference sequence). Trimming shortened V by 0 bases and J by 1 base, and 12 bases separated the two germline ends. Those who participated ranged in age from about 18 to 89 years and resided in approximately 23 US areas. In Cohort 3, a recovered donor had either two negative PCRs, clearance, or symptom resolution. The data stem from a study of blood T cell repertoires in COVID-19. Study-level information: There were acute and convalescent COVID-19 samples, and they came from the United States, Italy and Spain.

Specimen: PBMCs or T cells enriched from blood (not recorded which). The chain links TRBV15 to TRBJ2-5, with D unclear. This TCR came from a man aged 60 to 75 who had recovered from COVID-19. This CDR3 is CATSRDNSLPQETQYF. In nucleotides, the CDR3 is TGTGCCACCAGCAGAGATAACAGTCTCCCCCAAGAGACCCAGTACTTC.